Each of the 10 T cell receptor beta chains below was sequenced from the same sample in a study of post-analysis software for immune sequencing data. Overall study findings and caveats: Elevated frequency relative to controls characterized about 5 TRBV segments in patients, TRBV5-6, TRBV5-1 and TRBV20-1 among them.

Prepared libraries of TCR beta cDNA carried unique molecular identifiers. MiXCR was run by TCRdb on the PCR reads, yielding one entry per CDR3 protein. The sample includes approximately 400,000 distinct CDR3 sequences, roughly 36% of them seen just once. Antigen specificity for these receptors is unknown. Specimen: blood. These receptors were obtained from a girl aged 10 to 17 with multiple sclerosis.

This clonotype was recorded a few times. This chain's CDR3 is CASSHFGQGVYGYTF. The CDR3, as DNA: TGTGCCAGCAGCCATTTCGGACAGGGGGTCTATGGCTACACCTTC. The J gene is TRBJ1-2, the V gene TRBV3-1; 10 bases fit TRBD1. V shed 3 bases, J shed 4 bases, and the junction held 5 bases outside the gene matches. Germline V gene data show CDR1 as LGHDT and CDR2 as YNNKEL (reference sequence). The CDR3 has 15 amino acids.

The rearrangement uses TRBV2 and TRBJ1-1, with D unresolved. The CDR3 spans 12 residues. V was trimmed by 3 bases and J by 8 bases, leaving 10 bases between them. The germline CDR1 and CDR2 sequences are SNHLY and FYNNEI. The CDR3, as DNA: TGTGCCAGCAGTGATCCCCGACTAGAAGCTTTCTTT. This sequence encodes CASSDPRLEAFF.

This rearrangement joins TRBV5-4 to TRBJ2-1, with 16 bases aligning to TRBD2. From germline, CDR1 is SGHNT and CDR2 YYREEE (reference sequence). V lost 4 bases, J lost 0 bases, and 4 bases stayed unmatched. The CDR3 consists of 18 residues. CDR3 region: CASSGTSGGGSSYNEQFF. CDR3 nucleotides: TGTGCCAGCAGCGGGACTAGCGGGGGGGGAAGCTCCTACAATGAGCAGTTCTTC.

The chain recombines TRBV11-2 with TRBJ2-1; D not resolved. The CDR3 has 15 amino acids. Trimming pared 0 bases from V and 2 bases from J, leaving 8 bases between. Germline assignment: CDR1 SGHAT and CDR2 FQNNGV. The CDR3 nucleotides are TGTGCCAGCAGCTTAGAGAGGTATACCTACAATGAGCAGTTCTTC. This encodes CASSLERYTYNEQFF.

A note on this clonotype: A clone one base away is much larger, so this may be a read error. The chain is built from TRBV28 and TRBJ2-7; the D gene could be TRBD1 or TRBD2 (7 bases each). This CDR3 has 14 residues. Germline assignment: CDR1 MDHEN and CDR2 SYDVKM. V was cut by 10 bases and J by 5 bases, with 21 bases left in between. The DNA for the CDR3 is TGTGCCACAGGGGGGGGCGCGGGGACCCACGAGCAGTACTTC. The encoded protein is CATGGGAGTHEQYF.

The chain is built from TRBV18 and TRBJ2-1, with 7 nucleotides matching TRBD1. The CDR3 consists of 16 residues. Trimming removed 3 bases from V and 3 bases from J; junction bases left unmatched: 8. Germline CDR1 is KGHSH and CDR2 is LQKENI. CDR3 protein: CASSPRGKGDYNEQFF. The CDR3 nucleotides read TGTGCCAGCTCACCCAGGGGGAAAGGTGACTACAATGAGCAGTTCTTC.

This chain connects TRBV6-1 to TRBJ1-5; no clear D gene. Germline values: CDR1 MNHNS, CDR2 SASEGT. The CDR3 consists of 15 residues. V lost 6 bases and J lost 1, with 13 bases in between. The CDR3 sequence: CASRRYEESNQPQHF. As DNA, the CDR3 is TGTGCCAGCAGGCGATATGAGGAGAGCAATCAGCCCCAGCATTTT.

As for this clonotype: One end of the junction does not line up with germline, which may come from a read error. The V gene is TRBV4-1, the J gene TRBJ2-7; weak D call: TRBD2 (5 bases). The CDR3 runs to 15 residues. Germline V gives CDR1 MGHRA, CDR2 YSYEKL. The CDR3: CTSSLTGEGLGTQYF. CDR3 in DNA: TGCACCAGCAGCCTCACTGGCGAGGGCCTAGGAACCCAGTACTTC.

This clonotype was counted only a few times. This chain connects TRBV12-3 or TRBV12-4 to TRBJ2-1; 8 bases are a match to TRBD2. This CDR3 comprises 15 residues. V shed 4 bases, J shed 3 bases, and the junction held 5 bases outside the gene matches. Here the CDR3 reads CASSSGGPVYNEQFF. As DNA, the CDR3 is TGTGCCAGCAGTTCGGGGGGGCCGGTCTACAATGAGCAGTTCTTC.

V is TRBV29-1 and J is TRBJ2-7; TRBD2 might be the D (6 bases). Germline CDR1 SQVTM, CDR2 ANQGSEA. This CDR3 has 15 amino acids. Trimming took 2 bases from V and 2 from J, leaving 16 bases between them. CDR3: CSVESQEGRPYEQYF. Here the CDR3 DNA reads TGCAGCGTTGAAAGTCAGGAGGGCCGTCCCTACGAGCAGTACTTC.